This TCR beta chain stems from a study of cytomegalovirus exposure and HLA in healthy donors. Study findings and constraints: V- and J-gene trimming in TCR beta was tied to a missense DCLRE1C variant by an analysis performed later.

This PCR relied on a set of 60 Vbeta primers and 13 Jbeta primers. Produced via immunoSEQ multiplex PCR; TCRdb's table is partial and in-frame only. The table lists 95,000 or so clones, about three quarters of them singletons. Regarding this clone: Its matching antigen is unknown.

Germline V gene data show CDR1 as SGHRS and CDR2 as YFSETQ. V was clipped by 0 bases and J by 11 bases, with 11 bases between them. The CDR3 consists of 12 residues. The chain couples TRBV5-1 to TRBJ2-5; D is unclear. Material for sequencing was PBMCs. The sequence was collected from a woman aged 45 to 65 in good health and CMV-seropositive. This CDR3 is CASSLELEVQYF. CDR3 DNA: TGCGCCAGCAGCTTGGAATTAGAGGTGCAGTACTTC.